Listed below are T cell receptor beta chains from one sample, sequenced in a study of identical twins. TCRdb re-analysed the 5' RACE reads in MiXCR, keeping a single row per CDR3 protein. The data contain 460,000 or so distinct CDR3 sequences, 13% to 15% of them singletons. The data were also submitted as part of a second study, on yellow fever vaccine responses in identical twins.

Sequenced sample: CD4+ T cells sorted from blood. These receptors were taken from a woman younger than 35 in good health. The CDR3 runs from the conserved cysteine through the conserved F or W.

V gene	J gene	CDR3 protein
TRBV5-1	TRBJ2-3	CASSLGTGLTDTQYF
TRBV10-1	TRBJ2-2	CASSGQGQNGRNGELFF
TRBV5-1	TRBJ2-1	CASSPASGASYNEQFF
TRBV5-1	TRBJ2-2	CASSRKGREEATGELFF
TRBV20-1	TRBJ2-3	CCARSDGLAGLTDTQYF
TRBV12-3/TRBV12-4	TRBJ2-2	CASSLVGTNTGELFF
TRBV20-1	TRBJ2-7	CSARDTSGSAYEQYF
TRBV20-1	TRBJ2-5	CSARAGFGAETQYF
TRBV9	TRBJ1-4	CASSGVGDNEKLFF
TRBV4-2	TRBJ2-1	CASSHTGQGAQNEQFF
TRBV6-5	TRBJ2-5	CASSYSFLAGAIQETQYF
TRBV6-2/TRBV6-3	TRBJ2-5	CASLQGSRRDHQETQYF
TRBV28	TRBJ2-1	CASSRQGFNEQFF
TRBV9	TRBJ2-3	CASSVALYTDTQYF
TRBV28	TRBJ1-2	CASSLRGPGYTF
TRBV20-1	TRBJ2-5	CSAERGTGGSETQYF
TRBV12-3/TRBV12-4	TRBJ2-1	CASSLPGGGYNEQFF
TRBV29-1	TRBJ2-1	CSVRREGAWNEQFF
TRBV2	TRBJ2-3	CATTEAGGGTDTQYF
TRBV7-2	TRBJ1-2	CASSLARTQGGYTF